This TCR beta chain was sequenced during a study of tumor-infiltrating lymphocytes in localized non-small cell lung cancer. Study-wide context: Patients included smokers and never-smokers with various histologies, some sampled after neoadjuvant chemotherapy.

Whole-study results and caveats: Each assay used a separate piece of the same tissue.

A remark on this clone: Its antigen remains unidentified.

Some clones are missing from TCRdb's copy, which holds only in-frame ones; the method was immunoSEQ multiplex PCR. The sample holds some 6,000 clones, around 82% seen once. The trim removed 6 bases at V and 5 bases at J, leaving 15 bases unmatched. Germline V gene lookup returns CDR1 LGHNT and CDR2 FRNRAP. CDR3 length equals 19 residues. The sequenced sample was lung tumor tissue. The chain uses TRBV12-5 and TRBJ2-1; TRBD2 matches at 14 bases. The TCR was taken from a human donor with non-small cell lung cancer. This chain's CDR3 is CASGKGLAGVGRRDNEQFF. For the CDR3, the DNA is TGTGCTAGTGGAAAGGGACTAGCGGGAGTCGGAAGGAGGGACAATGAGCAGTTCTTC.